Given below is one T cell receptor (beta chain) in context. Its specificity is unknown. This sample is part of a study of blood T cells in healthy people across ages. Study-level results: It was the long-lived donors that had more naive CD4+ cells and higher diversity than aged donors. A roughly linear fall in TCR beta diversity per million T cells was seen with increasing age.

CDR1 and CDR2 (germline): SNHLY, FYNNEI. Unmatched junction bases numbered 5, after V lost 7 bases and J lost 2 bases. There are 13 residues in the CDR3. For every donor, a draw yielded around 10 milliliters of peripheral blood. It was with a sample-barcoded 5' primer and a J-beta primer mix that a second PCR of about 6 to 11 cycles was run. MiXCR, applied by TCRdb to the 5' RACE reads, yields one record per CDR3 protein. The profile covers approximately 790,000 distinct CDR3 sequences, with 62% appearing a single time and about a quarter taken by the ten largest. Sequencing was done on a sample of blood. The source is a man aged 25 to 45 in good health. The chain recombines TRBV2 with TRBJ2-7; 7 nucleotides match TRBD1. CDR3 in DNA: TGTGCCAGCATCAAGACAGGGACCTACGAGCAGTACTTC. Residues: CASIKTGTYEQYF. The full variable domain, with the rest looked up from reference TRBV2 and TRBJ2-7, is EPEVTQTPSHQVTQMGQEVILRCVPISNHLYFYWYRQILGQKVEFLVSFYNNEISEKSEIFDDQFSVERPDGSNFTLKIRSTKLEDSAMYFCASIKTGTYEQYFGPGTRLTVT.